This T cell receptor beta chain was sequenced for a study of T cell responses to AZD1222 COVID-19 vaccine. Study-wide results and caveats: Baseline seropositives among AZD1222 recipients totaled only 5 to 7. The sample set comprised mostly white British donors with more females, and clonal diversity was possibly underestimated. Spike as a whole was targeted by vaccine-associated CD4 TCRs, dominant at 160-218 and 743-854.

The ends were cut back, 6 bases at V and 2 bases at J, with 11 bases in the middle. This CDR3 has 14 amino acids. Germline V gene data show CDR1 as SGHRS and CDR2 as YFSETQ. Timing groups of about 4 and about 12 weeks for second doses were pooled. On this clone itself: The antigen is not known.

Sequencing used immunoSEQ multiplex PCR; TCRdb keeps in-frame clones, though not all of them. There are 100,000 to 150,000 clones in the sample; 75% to 85% occur only once, and approximately 26% lies in the top ten. Material: peripheral blood, obtained 28 days after the second AZD1222 dose. The rearrangement links TRBV5-1 to TRBJ1-4, with D perhaps matching TRBD1 (5 bases). This clonotype was sampled from an adult who received the AZD1222 COVID-19 vaccine. The chain's CDR3 is CASNSGSTNEKLFF. DNA of the CDR3: TGCGCCAGCAACTCAGGGTCGACTAATGAAAAACTGTTTTTT.